This T cell receptor (beta chain) is from a study of T cell responses to AZD1222 COVID-19 vaccine. The wider study: Second-dose intervals near 4 or 12 weeks were combined. Study observations and caveats: White British ancestry dominated among donors, who included more females, and clonal diversity was possibly underestimated. Targets within unmutated variant regions were reportedly found for nearly half of spike-specific TCRs. Baseline seropositivity occurred in only a handful of AZD1222 recipients.

This CDR3 is built from 12 residues. The junction had 5 bases not matched to a gene; V was cut back by 6 bases and J by 9 bases. Germline V gene data show CDR1 as SGHDT and CDR2 as YYEEEE. For this clone: Its antigen is as yet unknown.

TCRdb's copy holds only in-frame clones and misses some; the assay was immunoSEQ multiplex PCR. The table shows 150,000 or so clones, with about 93% occurring only once. The receptor's source is an adult in good health. This chain uses TRBV5-6 with TRBJ2-1, with 8 bases aligning to TRBD2. The sample was peripheral blood, taken on day 0 of AZD1222 vaccination. CDR3 residues: CASNRGGGEQFF. CDR3 DNA sequence: TGTGCCAGCAACCGGGGGGGAGGTGAGCAGTTCTTC.